This record concerns one T cell receptor beta chain sequence. The entry originates in a study of T cells in women clearing cervical HPV infection. immunoSEQ multiplex PCR used an average of around 1,100 ng genomic DNA. Libraries were prepared by immunoSEQ multiplex PCR; TCRdb keeps only in-frame clonotypes and omits some of them. The sample table includes over 45,000 clones. The sequence came from a woman aged 18 to 75 with a cervical HPV16 infection that either progressed to CIN3+ or cleared (not recorded which). Sequencing used blood buffy coat.

The CDR3 is CSAMGRASEKLFF. Partial CDR3 DNA: TGCAGTGCTATGGGCAGGGCTAGTGAAAAA. The rearrangement links TRBV20-1 to TRBJ1-4, with a tentative D call TRBD1 (5 bases). The observed sequence ends 3 residues before the CDR3 terminus, with the missing tail filled in from the germline J gene. This CDR3 is built from 13 residues. V shed 4 bases and J shed 7 bases, with 13 bases lying between them. The germline V gene has CDR1 DFQATT and CDR2 SNEGSKA (reference sequence).